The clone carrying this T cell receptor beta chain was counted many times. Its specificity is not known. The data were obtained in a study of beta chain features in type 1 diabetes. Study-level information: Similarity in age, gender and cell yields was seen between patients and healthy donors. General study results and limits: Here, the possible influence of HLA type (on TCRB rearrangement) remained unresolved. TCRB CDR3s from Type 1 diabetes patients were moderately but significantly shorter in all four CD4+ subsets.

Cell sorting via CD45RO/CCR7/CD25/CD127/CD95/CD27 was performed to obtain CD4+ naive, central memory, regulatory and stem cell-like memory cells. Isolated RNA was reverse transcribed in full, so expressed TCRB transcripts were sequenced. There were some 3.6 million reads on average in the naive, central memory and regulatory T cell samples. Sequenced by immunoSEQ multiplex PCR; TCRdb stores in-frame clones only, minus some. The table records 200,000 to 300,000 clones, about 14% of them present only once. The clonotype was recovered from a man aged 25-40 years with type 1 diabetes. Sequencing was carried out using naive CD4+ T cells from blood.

The chain's CDR3 is CASSPQDSGGETQYF. As DNA, the CDR3 is TGTGCCAGCTCACCCCAGGACTCAGGAGGGGAGACCCAGTACTTC. The rearrangement links TRBV18 to TRBJ2-5, with D tentatively TRBD2 (6 bases). CDR3 length: 15 residues. In germline, CDR1 is KGHSH, CDR2 LQKENI. V was trimmed by 3 bases and J by 5 bases, leaving 16 bases between them.